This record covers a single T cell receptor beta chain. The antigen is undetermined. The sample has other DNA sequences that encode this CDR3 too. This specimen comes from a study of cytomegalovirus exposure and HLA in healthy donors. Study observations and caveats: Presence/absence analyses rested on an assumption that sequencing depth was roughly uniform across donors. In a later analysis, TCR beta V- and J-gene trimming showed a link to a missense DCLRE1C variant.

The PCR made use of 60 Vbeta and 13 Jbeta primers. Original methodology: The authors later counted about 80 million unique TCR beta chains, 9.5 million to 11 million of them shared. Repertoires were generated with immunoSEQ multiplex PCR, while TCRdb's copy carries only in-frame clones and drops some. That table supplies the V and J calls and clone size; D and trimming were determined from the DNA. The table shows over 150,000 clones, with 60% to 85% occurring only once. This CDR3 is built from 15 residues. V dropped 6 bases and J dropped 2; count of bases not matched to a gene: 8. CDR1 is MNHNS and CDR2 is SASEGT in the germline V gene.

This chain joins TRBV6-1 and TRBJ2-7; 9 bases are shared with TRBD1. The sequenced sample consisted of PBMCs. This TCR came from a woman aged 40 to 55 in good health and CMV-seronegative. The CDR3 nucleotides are TGTGCCAGCAGCCGAGGGACAGGGCAAGCCTACGAGCAGTACTTC. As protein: CASSRGTGQAYEQYF.